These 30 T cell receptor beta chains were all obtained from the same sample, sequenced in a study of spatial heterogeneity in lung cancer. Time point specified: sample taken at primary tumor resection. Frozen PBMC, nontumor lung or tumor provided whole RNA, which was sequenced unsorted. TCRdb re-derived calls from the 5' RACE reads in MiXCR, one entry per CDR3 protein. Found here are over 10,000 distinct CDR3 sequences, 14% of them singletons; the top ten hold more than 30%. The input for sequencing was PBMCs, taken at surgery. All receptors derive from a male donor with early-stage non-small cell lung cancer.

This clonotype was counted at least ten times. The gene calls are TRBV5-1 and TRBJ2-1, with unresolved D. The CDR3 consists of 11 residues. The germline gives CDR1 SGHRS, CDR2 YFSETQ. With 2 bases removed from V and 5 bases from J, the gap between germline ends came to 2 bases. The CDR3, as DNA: TGCGCCAGCAGCTTCGACAATGAGCAGTTCTTC. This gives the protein CASSFDNEQFF.

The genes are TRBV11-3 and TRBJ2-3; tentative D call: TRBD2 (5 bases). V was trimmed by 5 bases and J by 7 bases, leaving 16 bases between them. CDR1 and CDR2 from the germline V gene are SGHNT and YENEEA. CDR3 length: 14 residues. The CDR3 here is CASSSRLGENTQYF. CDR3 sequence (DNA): TGTGCCAGCAGCAGTAGACTTGGGGAGAATACGCAGTATTTT. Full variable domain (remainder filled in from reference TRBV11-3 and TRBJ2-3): EAGVVQSPRYKIIEKKQPVAFWCNPISGHNTLYWYLQNLGQGPELLIRYENEEAVDDSQLPKDRFSAERLKGVDSTLKIQPAELGDSAVYLCASSSRLGENTQYFGPGTRLTVL.

CDR3: CASSLETAFNQPQHF. CDR3 DNA: TGTGCCAGCAGTTTAGAGACAGCCTTCAATCAGCCCCAGCATTTT. The chain uses TRBV12-3 or TRBV12-4 and TRBJ1-5, with D maybe TRBD1 (5 bases). Trimming removed 1 base at V and 3 bases at J, with 10 bases between. The CDR3 has 15 amino acids.

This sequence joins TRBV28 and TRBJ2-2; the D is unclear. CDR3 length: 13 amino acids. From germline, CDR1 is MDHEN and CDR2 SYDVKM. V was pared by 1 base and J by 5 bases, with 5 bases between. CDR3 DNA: TGTGCCAGCAGTTTATTAGGGACCGGGGAGCTGTTTTTT. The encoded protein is CASSLLGTGELFF. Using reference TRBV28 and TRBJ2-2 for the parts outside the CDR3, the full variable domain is DVKVTQSSRYLVKRTGEKVFLECVQDMDHENMFWYRQDPGLGLRLIYFSYDVKMKEKGDIPEGYSVSREKKERFSLILESASTNQTSMYLCASSLLGTGELFFGEGSRLTVL.

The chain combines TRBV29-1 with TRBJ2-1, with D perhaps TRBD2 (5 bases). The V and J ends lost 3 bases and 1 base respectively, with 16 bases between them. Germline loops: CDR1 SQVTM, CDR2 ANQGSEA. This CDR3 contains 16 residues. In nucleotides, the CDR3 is TGCAGCGTTGACGGACTCCAACAGAATTCCTACAATGAGCAGTTCTTC. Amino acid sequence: CSVDGLQQNSYNEQFF.

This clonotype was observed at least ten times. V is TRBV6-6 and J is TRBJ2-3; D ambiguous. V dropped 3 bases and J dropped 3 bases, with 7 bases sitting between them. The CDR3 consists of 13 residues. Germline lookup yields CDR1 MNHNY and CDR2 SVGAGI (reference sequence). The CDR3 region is CASSYVATDTQYF. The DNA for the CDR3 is TGTGCCAGCAGTTATGTTGCTACAGATACGCAGTATTTT.

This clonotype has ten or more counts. Written as DNA, the CDR3 is TGTGCCAGCAGTCCCCCGGGACAGCCCTCAAGAGCCCTCCACTTT. Its translation is CASSPPGQPSRALHF. The gene calls are TRBV28 and TRBJ1-6; 7 bases align to TRBD1. Looked up from germline, CDR1 is MDHEN and CDR2 is SYDVKM. With 5 bases clipped from V and 14 bases from J, the junction kept 15 bases outside the gene matches. The CDR3 sequence is 15 residues long.

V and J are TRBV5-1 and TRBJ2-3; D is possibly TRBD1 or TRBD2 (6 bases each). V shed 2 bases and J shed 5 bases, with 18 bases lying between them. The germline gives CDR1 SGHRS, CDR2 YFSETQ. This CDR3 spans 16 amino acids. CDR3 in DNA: TGCGCCAGCAGCTTACGCCGGGGCAGGGGAGGAGATACGCAGTATTTT. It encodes CASSLRRGRGGDTQYF.

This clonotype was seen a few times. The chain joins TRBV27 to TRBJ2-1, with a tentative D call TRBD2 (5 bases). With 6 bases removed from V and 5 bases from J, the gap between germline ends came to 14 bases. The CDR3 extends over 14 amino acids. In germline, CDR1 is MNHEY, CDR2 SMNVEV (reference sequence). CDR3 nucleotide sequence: TGTGCCAGCAGCCAGGTCCAGGAGGACAATGAGCAGTTCTTC. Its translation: CASSQVQEDNEQFF.

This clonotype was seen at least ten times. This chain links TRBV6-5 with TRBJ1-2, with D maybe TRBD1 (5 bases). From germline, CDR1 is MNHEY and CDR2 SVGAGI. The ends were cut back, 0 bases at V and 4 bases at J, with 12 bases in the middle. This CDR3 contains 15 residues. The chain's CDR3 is CASSYSGSGPYGYTF. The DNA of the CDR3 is TGTGCCAGCAGTTACTCGGGTTCAGGGCCCTATGGCTACACCTTC.

The DNA for the CDR3 is TGTGCCAGCAGTTTAACAGGAAACACCGGGGAGCTGTTTTTT. Amino acids: CASSLTGNTGELFF. V is TRBV28 and J is TRBJ2-2; perhaps TRBD1 as D (5 bases). Trimming stripped 2 bases from V and 2 bases from J, with 6 bases between. CDR1 MDHEN and CDR2 SYDVKM come from the germline V gene. The CDR3 runs to 14 residues.

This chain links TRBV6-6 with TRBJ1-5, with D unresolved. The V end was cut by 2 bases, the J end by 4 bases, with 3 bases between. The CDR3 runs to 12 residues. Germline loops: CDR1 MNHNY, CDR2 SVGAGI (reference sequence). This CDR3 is CASSYGNQPQHF. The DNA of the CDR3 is TGTGCCAGCAGTTACGGGAATCAGCCCCAGCATTTT.

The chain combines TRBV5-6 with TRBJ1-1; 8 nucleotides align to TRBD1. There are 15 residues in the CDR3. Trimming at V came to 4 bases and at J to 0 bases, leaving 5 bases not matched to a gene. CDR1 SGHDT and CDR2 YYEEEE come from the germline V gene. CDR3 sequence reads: CASSRNRGVNTEAFF. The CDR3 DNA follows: TGTGCCAGCAGCAGAAACAGGGGGGTGAACACTGAAGCTTTCTTT.

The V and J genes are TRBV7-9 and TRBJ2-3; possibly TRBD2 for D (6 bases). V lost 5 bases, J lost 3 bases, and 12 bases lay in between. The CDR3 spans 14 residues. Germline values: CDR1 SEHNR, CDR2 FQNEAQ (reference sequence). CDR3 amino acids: CASSLWGRTDTQYF. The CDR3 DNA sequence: TGTGCCAGCAGCCTTTGGGGGAGGACAGATACGCAGTATTTT.

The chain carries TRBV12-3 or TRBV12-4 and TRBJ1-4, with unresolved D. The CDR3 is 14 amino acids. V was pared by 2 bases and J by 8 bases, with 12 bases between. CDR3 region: CASSLWMSGEKLFF. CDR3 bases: TGTGCCAGCAGTTTATGGATGTCGGGCGAAAAACTGTTTTTT.

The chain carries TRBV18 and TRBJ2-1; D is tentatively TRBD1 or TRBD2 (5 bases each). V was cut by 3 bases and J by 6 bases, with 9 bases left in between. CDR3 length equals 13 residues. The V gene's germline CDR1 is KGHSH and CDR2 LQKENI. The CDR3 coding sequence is TGTGCCAGCTCACCGACGGGGCTCAATGAGCAGTTCTTC. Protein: CASSPTGLNEQFF.

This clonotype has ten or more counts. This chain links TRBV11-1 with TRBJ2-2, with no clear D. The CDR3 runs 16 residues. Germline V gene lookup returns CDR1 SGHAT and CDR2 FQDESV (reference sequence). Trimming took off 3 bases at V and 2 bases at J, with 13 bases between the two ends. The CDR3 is CASSFEKGDNTGELFF. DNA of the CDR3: TGTGCCAGCAGCTTTGAAAAGGGTGACAACACCGGGGAGCTGTTTTTT.

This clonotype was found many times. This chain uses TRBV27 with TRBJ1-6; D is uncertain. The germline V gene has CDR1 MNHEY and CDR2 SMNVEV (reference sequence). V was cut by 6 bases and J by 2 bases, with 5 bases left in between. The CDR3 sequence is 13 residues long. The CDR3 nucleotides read TGTGCCAGCAGCCGCACCTATAATTCACCCCTCCACTTT. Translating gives CASSRTYNSPLHF.

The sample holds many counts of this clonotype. As DNA, the CDR3 is TGTGCCAGCAGTAACCGGGACAGGACCCATGGCACAGATACGCAGTATTTT. Its translation: CASSNRDRTHGTDTQYF. The rearrangement uses TRBV28 and TRBJ2-3; 8 nucleotides align to TRBD1. Germline V gene sequence: CDR1 MDHEN, CDR2 SYDVKM. Trimming removed 5 bases from V and 1 base from J; junction bases left unmatched: 11. CDR3 length: 17 residues.

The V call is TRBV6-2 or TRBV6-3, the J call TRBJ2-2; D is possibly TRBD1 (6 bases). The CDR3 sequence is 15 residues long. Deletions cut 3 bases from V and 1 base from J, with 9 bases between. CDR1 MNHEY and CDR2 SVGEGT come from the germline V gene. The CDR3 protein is CASSYRTENTGELFF. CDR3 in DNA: TGTGCCAGCAGTTATAGGACAGAGAACACCGGGGAGCTGTTTTTT.

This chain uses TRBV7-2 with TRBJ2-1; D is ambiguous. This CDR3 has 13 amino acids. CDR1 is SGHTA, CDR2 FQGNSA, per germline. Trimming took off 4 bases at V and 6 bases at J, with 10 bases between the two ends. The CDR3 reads CASSYLKGNEQFF. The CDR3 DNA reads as TGTGCCAGCAGCTACTTGAAGGGCAATGAGCAGTTCTTC.

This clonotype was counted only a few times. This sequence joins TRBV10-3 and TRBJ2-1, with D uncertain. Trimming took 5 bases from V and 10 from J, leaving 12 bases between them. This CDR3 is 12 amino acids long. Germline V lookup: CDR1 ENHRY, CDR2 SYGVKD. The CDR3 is CAISPFSQEQFF. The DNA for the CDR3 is TGTGCCATCAGTCCTTTTTCTCAGGAGCAGTTCTTC.

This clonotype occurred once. The CDR3 reads CASSGLASLAKNIQYF. DNA of the CDR3: TGTGCCAGCAGTGGACTAGCTTCATTAGCCAAAAACATTCAGTACTTC. The chain links TRBV28 to TRBJ2-4, with TRBD2 matching 8 bases. The V gene's germline CDR1 is MDHEN and CDR2 SYDVKM. V trimming: 5 bases; J trimming: 0 bases; junction bases outside the gene matches: 6. The CDR3 runs to 16 residues.

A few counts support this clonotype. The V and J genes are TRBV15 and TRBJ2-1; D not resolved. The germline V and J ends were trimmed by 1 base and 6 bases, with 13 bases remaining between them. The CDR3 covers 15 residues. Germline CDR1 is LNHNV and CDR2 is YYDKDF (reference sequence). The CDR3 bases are TGTGCCACCAGCAGAGCTAACGAAGTGAGCAATGAGCAGTTCTTC. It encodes CATSRANEVSNEQFF.

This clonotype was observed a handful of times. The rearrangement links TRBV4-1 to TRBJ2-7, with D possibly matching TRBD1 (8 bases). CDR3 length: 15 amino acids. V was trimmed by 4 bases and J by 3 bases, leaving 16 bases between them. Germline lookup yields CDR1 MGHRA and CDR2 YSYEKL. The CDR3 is CASSPGQGGDYEQYF. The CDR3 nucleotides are TGCGCCAGCAGCCCCGGACAGGGAGGGGACTACGAGCAGTACTTC.

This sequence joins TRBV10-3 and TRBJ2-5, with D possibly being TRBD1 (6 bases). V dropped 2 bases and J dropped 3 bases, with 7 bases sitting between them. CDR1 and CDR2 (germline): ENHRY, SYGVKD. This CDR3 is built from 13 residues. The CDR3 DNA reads TGTGCCATCAGTGAGAGGACAGAAGAGACCCAGTACTTC. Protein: CAISERTEETQYF.

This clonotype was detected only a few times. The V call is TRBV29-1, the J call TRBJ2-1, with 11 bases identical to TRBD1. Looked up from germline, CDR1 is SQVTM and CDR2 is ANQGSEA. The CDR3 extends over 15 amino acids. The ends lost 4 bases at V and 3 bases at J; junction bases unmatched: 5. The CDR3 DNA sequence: TGCAGCGTTGTTTCGGGACAGGGGGTCTACAATGAGCAGTTCTTC. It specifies CSVVSGQGVYNEQFF.

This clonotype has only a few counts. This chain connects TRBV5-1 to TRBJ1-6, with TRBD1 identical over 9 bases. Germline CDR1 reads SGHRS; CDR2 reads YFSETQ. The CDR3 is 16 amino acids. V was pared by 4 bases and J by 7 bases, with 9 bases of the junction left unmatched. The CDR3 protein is CASSPQPGQGNSPLHF. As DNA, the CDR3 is TGCGCCAGCAGCCCGCAACCGGGACAGGGAAATTCACCCCTCCACTTT. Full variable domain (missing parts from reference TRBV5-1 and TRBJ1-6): KAGVTQTPRYLIKTRGQQVTLSCSPISGHRSVSWYQQTPGQGLQFLFEYFSETQRNKGNFPGRFSGRQFSNSRSEMNVSTLELGDSALYLCASSPQPGQGNSPLHFGNGTRLTVT.

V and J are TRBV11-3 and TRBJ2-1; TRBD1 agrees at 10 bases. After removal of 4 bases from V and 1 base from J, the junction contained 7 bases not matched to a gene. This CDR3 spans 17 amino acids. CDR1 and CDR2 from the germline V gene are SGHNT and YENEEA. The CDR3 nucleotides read TGTGCCAGCAGCTCCCGGGGGGACAGGGGTTCCTACAATGAGCAGTTCTTC. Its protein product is CASSSRGDRGSYNEQFF.

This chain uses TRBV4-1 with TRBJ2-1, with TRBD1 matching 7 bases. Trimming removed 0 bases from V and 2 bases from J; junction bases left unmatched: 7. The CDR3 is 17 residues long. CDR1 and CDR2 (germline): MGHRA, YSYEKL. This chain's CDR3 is CASSQEPAGGPYNEQFF. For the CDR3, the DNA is TGCGCCAGCAGCCAAGAGCCCGCAGGGGGTCCCTACAATGAGCAGTTCTTC.